Given below is one T cell receptor beta chain in context. This clonotype was observed a few times. This receptor's antigen is unknown. The sample holds no much larger clone one base away, and base qualities are not on file. Graves' hyperthyroidism was defined as stable when no progression to ophthalmopathy occurred over 18 months of follow-up. Hyperthyroidism patients were aged 18 to 65 years and newly diagnosed, with disease duration of less than 2 months. Any patient with an uncontrolled infection, another autoimmune disease, pregnancy or lactation was excluded. Diagnoses were based on clinical symptoms, serum thyroxine and TRAb, thyroid ultrasound and orbital computed tomography. PBMCs were isolated from about 9.2 ml of fresh peripheral blood by Ficoll-Paque density gradient centrifugation. Total RNA was extracted with Trizol reagent, and quality was checked on an Agilent 2100 Bioanalyzer. The cysteine opens and the phenylalanine closes a CDR3 of 13 amino acids. Only the CDR3 region is kept as DNA, spanning 39 bases read in frame from base 1. V is reduced by 4 bases and J by 3 bases, leaving a spacing of 7 bases between them. Looking up the germline V gene yields CDR1 SGHRS and CDR2 YFSETQ.

TCR beta CDR3 regions were amplified from RNA transcripts. A first-round RT-PCR of the TCR CDR3 used the HTBI primer set with the Qiagen OneStep RT-PCR kit. Libraries were constructed in a second round of multiplex PCR, after which size selection and purification were carried out. The libraries were sequenced on an Illumina HiSeq2000 using paired-end 100 bp reads. Per the source publication's procedure: SOAPnuke was used to process the raw data, throwing out any read that contained adapters or uncalled bases, had a mean Phred below 15, or lacked an exact constant-primer or identifier match. High-quality paired reads were merged with COPE v1.2.5, and unique nucleotide sequences were defined as clonotypes. MiTCR v1.1 was used to align clonotypes to the IMGT TRBV, TRBD and TRBJ reference segments. Only V-J combinations with frequency above 0.0001, covering 99.2% of repertoires, were analysed. The TCS score was defined as the ratio of F50 (clonal expansion) to E x V (chaos), calculated using BLOSUM62-based TCRdist between CDR3 peptides within each V-J. Welch's t-statistics and random forest reduced roughly 540 V-J features to about 13, which were used in a naive Bayes classifier (R e1071). TCRdb reprocessing: public reads trimmed at Q25 with fastp, clones called with MiXCR, in-frame beta chains kept. One record per CDR3 amino acid sequence lists the most common genes and DNA. The V and J calls, along with clone size, are taken from TCRdb and not from the paper's own processing. This sample is represented by approximately 510,000 distinct CDR3 sequences; roughly 20% of them were singletons. Roughly 29% of the sample is taken by the ten largest.

This sample is part of a study of T cells in Graves' hyperthyroidism and ophthalmopathy (dated by TCRdb to the late 2010s). In the study overall: Peripheral blood was sampled at the time of initial diagnosis, prior to any treatment. To identify TCR V-J signatures that set the groups apart, the researchers used a discovery cohort of more than 95 patients, made up of some 41 with Graves' ophthalmopathy and about 60 with stable Graves' hyperthyroidism. Prospective prediction of ophthalmopathy was tested in an independent validation cohort of fewer than 20 hyperthyroidism patients and around 16 patients who later progressed to ophthalmopathy. The 100 discovery patients were randomly split 7:3 into training and test sets. Thyroid tissue and blood T-cell repertoires from roughly six Graves' hyperthyroidism patients were also compared in the study. After sampling, hyperthyroidism patients received methimazole starting at 30 mg daily, and ophthalmopathy patients received high-dose intravenous methylprednisolone. The paper reports TCR Vbeta CDR3 sequencing of approximately 140 peripheral blood samples: around 41 ophthalmopathy, approximately 74 hyperthyroidism and 17 progressor patients. Findings and caveats that apply to the study as a whole: Sample size was not statistically predetermined, and blinding of investigators to group allocation was not performed. Ophthalmopathy was separated from stable hyperthyroidism by a 13 V-J signature model, with approximately 90% sensitivity and about 81% specificity obtained in cross-validation and 80%/75% obtained in testing. In validation, the model predicted progression to ophthalmopathy with approximately 69% sensitivity and 72% to 75% specificity, a median of 6.5 months before onset. Most expanded thyroid clonotypes (frequency above 0.001) were also found in blood, which suggests that blood repertoires may mirror thyroid immune responses.

The specimen was blood. The sequence derives from a man younger than 35 with Graves' hyperthyroidism. The V and J genes are TRBV5-1 and TRBJ2-2; the D gene is unclear. The DNA reads TGCGCCAGCAGCGTATACTACACCGGGGAGCTGTTTTTT. This translates into CASSVYYTGELFF. Reference TRBV5-1 and TRBJ2-2 genes cover what lies past the CDR3, so the full variable domain is KAGVTQTPRYLIKTRGQQVTLSCSPISGHRSVSWYQQTPGQGLQFLFEYFSETQRNKGNFPGRFSGRQFSNSRSEMNVSTLELGDSALYLCASSVYYTGELFFGEGSRLTVL.